Here is one TCR beta chain with its context. The source of the sample is a study of blood T cell repertoires in COVID-19. Sequencing used immunoSEQ multiplex PCR; TCRdb keeps in-frame clones, though not all of them. Among about 110,000 clones, just under 90% were seen once, and the ten largest hold about 1%. CDR3 length equals 13 residues. CDR1 is LGHNA and CDR2 is YNFKEQ in the germline V gene. The V and J ends lost 1 base and 4 bases respectively, with 8 bases between them. J is TRBJ2-7 and V is TRBV4-2; a weak D match, TRBD1 (6 bases). The source material was peripheral blood. The source is a human donor in a cohort sampled during active COVID-19. The CDR3 sequence is CASSQGTGYEQYF. CDR3 in DNA: TGTGCCAGCAGCCAAGGAACAGGGTACGAGCAGTACTTC.